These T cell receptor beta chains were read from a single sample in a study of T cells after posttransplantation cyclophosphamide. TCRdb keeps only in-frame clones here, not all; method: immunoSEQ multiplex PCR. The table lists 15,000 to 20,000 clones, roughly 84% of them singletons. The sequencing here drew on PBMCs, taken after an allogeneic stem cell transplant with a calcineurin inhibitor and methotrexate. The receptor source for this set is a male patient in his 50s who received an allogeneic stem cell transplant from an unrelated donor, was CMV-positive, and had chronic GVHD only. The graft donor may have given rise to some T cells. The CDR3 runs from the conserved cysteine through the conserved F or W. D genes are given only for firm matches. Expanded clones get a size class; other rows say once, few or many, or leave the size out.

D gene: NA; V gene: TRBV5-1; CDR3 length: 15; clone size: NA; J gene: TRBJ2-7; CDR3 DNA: TGCGCCAGCAGCTTGGGGGGGGACCGGTCGGACGAGCAGTACTTC; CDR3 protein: CASSLGGDRSDEQYF
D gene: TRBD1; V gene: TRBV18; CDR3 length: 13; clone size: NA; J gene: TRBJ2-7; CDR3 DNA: TGTGCCAGCTCACCGGGACAGCACTACGAGCAGTACTTC; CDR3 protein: CASSPGQHYEQYF
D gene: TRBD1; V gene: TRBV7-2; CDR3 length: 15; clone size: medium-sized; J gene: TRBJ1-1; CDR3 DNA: TGTGCCAGCAGCTTATCTACAGGGGGAAACACTGAAGCTTTCTTT; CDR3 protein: CASSLSTGGNTEAFF
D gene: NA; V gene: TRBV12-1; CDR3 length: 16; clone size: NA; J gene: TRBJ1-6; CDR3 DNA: TGTGCCAGCAGCTTTTTGTCAGAAGTTATACATTCACCCCTCCACTTT; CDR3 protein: CASSFLSEVIHSPLHF
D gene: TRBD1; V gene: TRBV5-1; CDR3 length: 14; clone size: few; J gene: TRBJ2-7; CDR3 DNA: TGCGCCAGCAGCTTGGTAGGGACAGTCTACGAGCAGTACTTC; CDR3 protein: CASSLVGTVYEQYF
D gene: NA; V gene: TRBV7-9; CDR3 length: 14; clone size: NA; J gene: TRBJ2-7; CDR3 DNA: TGTGCCAGCAGCTTAAGGGGATCCCCCTACGAGCAGTACTTC; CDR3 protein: CASSLRGSPYEQYF
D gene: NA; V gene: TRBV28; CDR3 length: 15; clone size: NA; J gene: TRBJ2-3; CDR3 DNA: TGTGCCAGCAGAAAGACCACCAGACTGTCCGATACGCAGTATTTT; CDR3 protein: CASRKTTRLSDTQYF
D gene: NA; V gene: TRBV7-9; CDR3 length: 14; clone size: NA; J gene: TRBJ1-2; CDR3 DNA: TGTGCCAGCAGCTTAAGCGCGACCTCCTATGGCTACACCTTC; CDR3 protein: CASSLSATSYGYTF
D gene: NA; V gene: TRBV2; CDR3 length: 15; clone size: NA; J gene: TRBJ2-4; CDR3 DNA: TGTGCCGGGGGGGACGGGGGGCAAGCCAAAAACATTCAGTACTTC; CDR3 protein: CAGGDGGQAKNIQYF
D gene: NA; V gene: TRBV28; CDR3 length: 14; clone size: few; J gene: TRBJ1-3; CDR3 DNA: TGTGCCAGCAGCCGGACAGTATCTGGAAACACCATATATTTT; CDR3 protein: CASSRTVSGNTIYF
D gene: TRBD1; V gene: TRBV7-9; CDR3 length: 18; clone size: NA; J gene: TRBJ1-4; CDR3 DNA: TGTGCCAGCAGCCACGTCCCGGGACAGGGAACAACTAATGAAAAACTGTTTTTT; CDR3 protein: CASSHVPGQGTTNEKLFF
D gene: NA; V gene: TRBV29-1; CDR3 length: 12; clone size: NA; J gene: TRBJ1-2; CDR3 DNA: TGCAGCGTTGCAGGGTCTAACTATGGCTACACCTTC; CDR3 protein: CSVAGSNYGYTF
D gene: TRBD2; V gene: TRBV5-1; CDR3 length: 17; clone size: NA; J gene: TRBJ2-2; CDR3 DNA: TGCGCCAGCAGCTTGGATCCTAGCGGGGGGAGTACCGGGGAGCTGTTTTTT; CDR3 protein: CASSLDPSGGSTGELFF
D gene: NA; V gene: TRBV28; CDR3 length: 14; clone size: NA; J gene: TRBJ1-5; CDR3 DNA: TGTGCCAGCAGCCGTCGGGGGATTAATCAGCCCCAGCATTTT; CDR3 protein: CASSRRGINQPQHF
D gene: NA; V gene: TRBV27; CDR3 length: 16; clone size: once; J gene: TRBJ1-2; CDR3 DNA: TGTGCCAGCAGCCCTACAGGGCACCGTGCTAACTATGGCTACACCTTC; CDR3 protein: CASSPTGHRANYGYTF
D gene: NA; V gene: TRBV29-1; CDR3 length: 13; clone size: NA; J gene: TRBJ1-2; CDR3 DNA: TGCAGCGGAGGGGAGGGGGGCAACTATGGCTACACCTTC; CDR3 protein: CSGGEGGNYGYTF
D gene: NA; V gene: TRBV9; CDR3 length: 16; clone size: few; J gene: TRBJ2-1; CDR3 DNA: TGTGCCAGCAGCCCTCCCGGGACTTCCCCCTACAATGAGCAGTTCTTC; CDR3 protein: CASSPPGTSPYNEQFF
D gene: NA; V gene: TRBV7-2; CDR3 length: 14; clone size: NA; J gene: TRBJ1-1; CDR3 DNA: TGTGCCAGCAGCCCGCCTATCGGGGGGACTGAAGCTTTCTTT; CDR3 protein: CASSPPIGGTEAFF
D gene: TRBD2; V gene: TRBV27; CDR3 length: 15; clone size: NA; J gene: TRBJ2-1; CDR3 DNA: TGTGCCAGCAGTTTGGTGAGCGGGAGGGCCCAAGAGCAGTTCTTC; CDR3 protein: CASSLVSGRAQEQFF
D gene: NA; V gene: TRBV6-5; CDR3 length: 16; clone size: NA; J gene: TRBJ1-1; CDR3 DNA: TGTGCCAGCAGTTACGGGCGGGGGCGACTCGGCACTGAAGCTTTCTTT; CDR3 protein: CASSYGRGRLGTEAFF
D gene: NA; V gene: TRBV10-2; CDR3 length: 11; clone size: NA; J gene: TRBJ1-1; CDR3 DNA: TGCGCCAGCAGCTCAGTCAATGAAGCTTTCTTT; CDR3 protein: CASSSVNEAFF
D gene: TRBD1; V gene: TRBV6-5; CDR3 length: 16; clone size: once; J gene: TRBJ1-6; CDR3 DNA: TGTGCCAGCAGTTACTCTGTCCGACAGGGTAATTCACCCCTCCACTTT; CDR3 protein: CASSYSVRQGNSPLHF
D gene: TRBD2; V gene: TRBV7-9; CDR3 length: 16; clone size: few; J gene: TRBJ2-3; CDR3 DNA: TGTGCCAGCAGCCCGGGACTAGCGGGGGGCACAGATACGCAGTATTTT; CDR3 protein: CASSPGLAGGTDTQYF
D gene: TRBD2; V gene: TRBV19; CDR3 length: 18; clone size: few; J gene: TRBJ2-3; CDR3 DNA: TGTGCCAGTCGTAGGCTAGCGGGGGGAGGCCCCCTCACAGATACGCAGTATTTT; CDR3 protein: CASRRLAGGGPLTDTQYF
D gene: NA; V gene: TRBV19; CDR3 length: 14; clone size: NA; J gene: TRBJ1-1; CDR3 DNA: TGTGCCAGTAGTATCGGGGTTGTTGCCACTGAAGCTTTCTTT; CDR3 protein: CASSIGVVATEAFF
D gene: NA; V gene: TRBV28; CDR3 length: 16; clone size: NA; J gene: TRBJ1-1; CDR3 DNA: TGTGCCAGCAGTTCCTCTACAGGCTCGATGAACACTGAAGCTTTCTTT; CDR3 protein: CASSSSTGSMNTEAFF
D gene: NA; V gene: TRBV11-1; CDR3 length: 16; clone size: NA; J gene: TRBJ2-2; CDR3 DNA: TGTGCCAGCAGCTTATTGGCAGGCGAGAACACCGGGGAGCTGTTTTTT; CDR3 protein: CASSLLAGENTGELFF
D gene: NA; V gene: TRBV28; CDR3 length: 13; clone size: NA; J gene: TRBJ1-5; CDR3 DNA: TGTGCCAGCAGTTTGGAGGGCATGAAGCCCCAGCATTTT; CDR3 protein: CASSLEGMKPQHF
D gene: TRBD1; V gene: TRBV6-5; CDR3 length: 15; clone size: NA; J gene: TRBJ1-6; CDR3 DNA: TGTGCCAGCAGTTCTGGACAGGGGCATGGTTCACCCCTCCACTTT; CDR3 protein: CASSSGQGHGSPLHF
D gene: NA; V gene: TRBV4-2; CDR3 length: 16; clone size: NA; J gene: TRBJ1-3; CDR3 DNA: TGTGCCAGCAGCCAAGATCCGGACAGCTCTGGAAACACCATATATTTT; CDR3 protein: CASSQDPDSSGNTIYF
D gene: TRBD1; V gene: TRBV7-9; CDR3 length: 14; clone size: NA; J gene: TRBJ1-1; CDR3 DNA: TGTGCCAGCAGCTCGACAGGGGCGAACACTGAAGCTTTCTTT; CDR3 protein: CASSSTGANTEAFF
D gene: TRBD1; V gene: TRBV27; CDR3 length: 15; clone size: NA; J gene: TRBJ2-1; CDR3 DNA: TGTGCCAGCAGTTTTGGGACAGGGGTTATGAATGAGCAGTTCTTC; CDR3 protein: CASSFGTGVMNEQFF
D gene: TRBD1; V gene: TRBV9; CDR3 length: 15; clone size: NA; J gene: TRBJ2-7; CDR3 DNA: TGTGCCAGCAGCGTAGCAGAGGGGGCAACGTACGAGCAGTACTTC; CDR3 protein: CASSVAEGATYEQYF
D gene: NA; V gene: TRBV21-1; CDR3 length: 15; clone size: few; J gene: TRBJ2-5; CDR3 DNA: TGTGCCAGCAGAAACAGGCGGCGGGAAGGGGAGACCCAGTACTTC; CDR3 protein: CASRNRRREGETQYF
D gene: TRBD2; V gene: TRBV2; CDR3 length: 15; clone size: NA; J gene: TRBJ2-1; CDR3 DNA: TGTGCCAGCAGTTTAGCGGGGGGGCCGGGGAATGAGCAGTTCTTC; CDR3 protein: CASSLAGGPGNEQFF
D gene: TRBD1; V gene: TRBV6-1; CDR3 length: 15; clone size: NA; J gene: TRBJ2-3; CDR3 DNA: TGTGCCAGCAGTGAAGGGGGGACAGGCACAGATACGCAGTATTTT; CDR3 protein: CASSEGGTGTDTQYF
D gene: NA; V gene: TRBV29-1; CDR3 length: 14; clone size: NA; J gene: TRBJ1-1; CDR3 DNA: TGCAGCGTTGCGAGAGGGGAGGCAGTCACTGAAGCTTTCTTT; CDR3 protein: CSVARGEAVTEAFF
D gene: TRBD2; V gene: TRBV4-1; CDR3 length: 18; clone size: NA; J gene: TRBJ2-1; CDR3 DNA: TGCGCCAGCAGCAAAGAAGGAGCGTGGACTAGCCACTACAATGAGCAGTTCTTC; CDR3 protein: CASSKEGAWTSHYNEQFF
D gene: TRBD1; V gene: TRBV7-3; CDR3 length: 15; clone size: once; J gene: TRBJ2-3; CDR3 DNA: TGTGCCAGCAGCTCCGGGACAGGAAGCACAGATACGCAGTATTTT; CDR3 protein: CASSSGTGSTDTQYF
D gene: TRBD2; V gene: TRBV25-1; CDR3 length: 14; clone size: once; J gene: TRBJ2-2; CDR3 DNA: TGTGCCAGCAAACTAGCGGGGGGTACCGGGGAGCTGTTTTTT; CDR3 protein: CASKLAGGTGELFF
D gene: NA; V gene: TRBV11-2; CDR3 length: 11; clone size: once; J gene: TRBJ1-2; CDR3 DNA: TGTGCCAGCAGCGACCAGGGTGGCTACACCTTC; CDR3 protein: CASSDQGGYTF
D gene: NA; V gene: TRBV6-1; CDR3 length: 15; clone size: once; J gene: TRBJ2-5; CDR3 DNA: TGTGCCAGCACCCCACCCACCAGGGCCCAAGAGACCCAGTACTTC; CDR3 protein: CASTPPTRAQETQYF
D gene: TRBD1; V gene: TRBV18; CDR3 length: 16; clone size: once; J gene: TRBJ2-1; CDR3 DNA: TGTGCCAGCTCACCCCCGGGACAGGGAGCAAGAGGTGAGCAGTTCTTC; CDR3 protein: CASSPPGQGARGEQFF
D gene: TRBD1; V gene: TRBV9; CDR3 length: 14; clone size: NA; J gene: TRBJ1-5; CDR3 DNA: TGTGCCAGCAGCTCTGACAGGGGGGGTCAGCCCCAGCATTTT; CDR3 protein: CASSSDRGGQPQHF
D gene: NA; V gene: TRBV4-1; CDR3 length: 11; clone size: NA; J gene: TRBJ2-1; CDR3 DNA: TGCGCCAGCAGCTCTTACAATGAGCAGTTCTTC; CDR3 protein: CASSSYNEQFF
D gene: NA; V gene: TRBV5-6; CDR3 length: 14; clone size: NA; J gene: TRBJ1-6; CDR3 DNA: TGTGCCAGCACCGGGGGGACCCCGAATTCACCCCTCCACTTT; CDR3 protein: CASTGGTPNSPLHF
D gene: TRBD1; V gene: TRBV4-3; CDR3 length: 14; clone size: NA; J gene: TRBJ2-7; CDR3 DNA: TGCGCCAGCAGCCAAGCGGGACAGGGCTACGAGCAGTACTTC; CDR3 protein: CASSQAGQGYEQYF
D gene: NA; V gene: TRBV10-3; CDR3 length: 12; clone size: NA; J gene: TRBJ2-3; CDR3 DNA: TGTGCCATCCTGGAACCACCAGGTGGGCAGTATTTT; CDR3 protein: CAILEPPGGQYF
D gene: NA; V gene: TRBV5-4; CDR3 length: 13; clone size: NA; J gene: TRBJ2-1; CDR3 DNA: TGTGCCAGCAGCTCTTACAGGGTGACTGAGCAGTTCTTC; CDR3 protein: CASSSYRVTEQFF
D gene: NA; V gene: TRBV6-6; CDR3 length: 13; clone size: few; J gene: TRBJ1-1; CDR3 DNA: TGTGCCACCCGGGCGGGGTGGAACACTGAAGCTTTCTTT; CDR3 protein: CATRAGWNTEAFF
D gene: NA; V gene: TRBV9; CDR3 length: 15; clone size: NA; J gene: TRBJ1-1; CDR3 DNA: TGTGCCAGCAGCGTACGTCGAGATCGGGACACTGAAGCTTTCTTT; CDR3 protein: CASSVRRDRDTEAFF
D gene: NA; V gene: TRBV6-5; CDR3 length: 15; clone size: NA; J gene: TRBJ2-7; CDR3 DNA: TGTGCCAGCAGCGGACCTCTGGGGGGCTCCTACGAGCAGTACTTC; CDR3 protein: CASSGPLGGSYEQYF
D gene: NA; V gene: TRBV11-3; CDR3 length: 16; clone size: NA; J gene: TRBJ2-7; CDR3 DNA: TGTGCCAGCAGCTTAGATCGCGGAGGGGCCCCCTACGAGCAGTACTTC; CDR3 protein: CASSLDRGGAPYEQYF
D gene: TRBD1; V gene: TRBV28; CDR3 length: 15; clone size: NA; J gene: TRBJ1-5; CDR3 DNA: TGTGCCAGCAGGGGAGATATAGGGGGCTTTCAGCCCCAGCATTTT; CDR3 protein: CASRGDIGGFQPQHF
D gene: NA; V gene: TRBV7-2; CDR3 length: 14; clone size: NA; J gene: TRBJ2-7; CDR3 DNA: TGTGCCAGCAGCCCACGGGGGAGCTCCTACGAGCAGTACTTC; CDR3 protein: CASSPRGSSYEQYF
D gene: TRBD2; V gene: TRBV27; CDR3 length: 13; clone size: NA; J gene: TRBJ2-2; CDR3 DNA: TGTGCCAGCGGACTAGTCGACACCGGGGAGCTGTTTTTT; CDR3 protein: CASGLVDTGELFF